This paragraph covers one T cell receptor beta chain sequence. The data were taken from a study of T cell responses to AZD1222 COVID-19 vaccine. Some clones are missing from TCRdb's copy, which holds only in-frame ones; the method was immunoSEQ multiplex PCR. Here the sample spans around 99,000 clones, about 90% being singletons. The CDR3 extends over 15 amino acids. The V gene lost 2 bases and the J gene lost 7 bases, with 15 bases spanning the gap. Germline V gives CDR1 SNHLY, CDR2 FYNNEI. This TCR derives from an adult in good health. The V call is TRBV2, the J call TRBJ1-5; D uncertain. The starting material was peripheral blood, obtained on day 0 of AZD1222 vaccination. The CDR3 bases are TGTGCCAGCAGTGAATTTTTACGCAGTAACCAGCCCCAGCATTTT. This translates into CASSEFLRSNQPQHF.